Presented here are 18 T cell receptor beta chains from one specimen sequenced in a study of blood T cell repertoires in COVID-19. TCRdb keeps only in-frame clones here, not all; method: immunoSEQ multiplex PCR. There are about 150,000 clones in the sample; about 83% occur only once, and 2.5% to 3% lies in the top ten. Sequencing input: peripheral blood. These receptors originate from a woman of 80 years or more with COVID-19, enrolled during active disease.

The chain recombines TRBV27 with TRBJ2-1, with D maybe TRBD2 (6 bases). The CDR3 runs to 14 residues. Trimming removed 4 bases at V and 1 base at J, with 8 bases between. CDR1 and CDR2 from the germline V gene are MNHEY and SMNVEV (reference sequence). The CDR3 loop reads CASSSGLSYNEQFF. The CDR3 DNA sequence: TGTGCCAGCAGTTCGGGACTGTCCTACAATGAGCAGTTCTTC.

For the CDR3, the DNA is TGTGCCAGCAGCCCTTACAATGAGCAGTTCTTC. Translating it yields CASSPYNEQFF. The chain joins TRBV11-1 to TRBJ2-1, with D uncertain. The CDR3 totals 11 residues. Trimming took 5 bases from V and 4 from J, leaving 3 bases between them. CDR1 is SGHAT, CDR2 FQDESV, per germline (reference sequence).

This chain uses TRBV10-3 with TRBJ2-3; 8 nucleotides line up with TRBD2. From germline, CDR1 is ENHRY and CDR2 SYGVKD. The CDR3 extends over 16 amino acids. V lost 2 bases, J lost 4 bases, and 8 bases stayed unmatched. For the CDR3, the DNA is TGTGCCATCAGTGAGGGGGTTAGCGGGACCTCAGATACGCAGTATTTT. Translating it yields CAISEGVSGTSDTQYF.

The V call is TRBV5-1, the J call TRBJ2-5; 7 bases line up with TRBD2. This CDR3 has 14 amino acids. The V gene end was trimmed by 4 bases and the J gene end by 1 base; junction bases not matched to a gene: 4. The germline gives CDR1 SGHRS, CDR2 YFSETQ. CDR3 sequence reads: CASSLTGGQETQYF. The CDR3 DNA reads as TGCGCCAGCAGCCTGACGGGGGGCCAAGAGACCCAGTACTTC.

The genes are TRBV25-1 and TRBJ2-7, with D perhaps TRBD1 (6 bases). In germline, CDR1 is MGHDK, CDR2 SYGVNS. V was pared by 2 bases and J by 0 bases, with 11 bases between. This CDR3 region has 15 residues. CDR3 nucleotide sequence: TGTGCCAGCAGTGAAGGGGGCTCGTCCTCCTACGAGCAGTACTTC. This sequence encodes CASSEGGSSSYEQYF.

The CDR3 DNA is TGTGCCAGTACCCCCGGCAGGGGGTCCACTGAAGCTTTCTTT. This gives the protein CASTPGRGSTEAFF. The V gene is TRBV19, the J gene TRBJ1-1; 7 positions match TRBD1. Trimming cost V 7 bases and J 4 bases; bases outside gene matches: 9. CDR3 length: 14 amino acids. In germline, CDR1 is LNHDA, CDR2 SQIVND (reference sequence).

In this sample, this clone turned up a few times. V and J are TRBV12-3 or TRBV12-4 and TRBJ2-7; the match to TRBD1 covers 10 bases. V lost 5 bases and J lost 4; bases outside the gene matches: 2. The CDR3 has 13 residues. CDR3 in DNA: TGTGCCAGCAGTAGGACAGGGGGGTACGAGCAGTACTTC. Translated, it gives CASSRTGGYEQYF.

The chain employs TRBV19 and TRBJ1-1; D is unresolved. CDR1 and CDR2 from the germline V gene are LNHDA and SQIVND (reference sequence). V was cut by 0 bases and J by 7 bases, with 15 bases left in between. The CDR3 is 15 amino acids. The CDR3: CASSIDRIGSREAFF. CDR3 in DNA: TGTGCCAGTAGTATAGATCGTATTGGTAGTCGTGAAGCTTTCTTT.

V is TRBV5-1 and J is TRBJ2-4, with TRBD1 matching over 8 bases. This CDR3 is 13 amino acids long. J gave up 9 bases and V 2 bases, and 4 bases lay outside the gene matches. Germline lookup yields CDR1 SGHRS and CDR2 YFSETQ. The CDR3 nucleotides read TGCGCCAGCAGCTTCGGGACAGGCTTCATTCAGTACTTC. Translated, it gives CASSFGTGFIQYF.

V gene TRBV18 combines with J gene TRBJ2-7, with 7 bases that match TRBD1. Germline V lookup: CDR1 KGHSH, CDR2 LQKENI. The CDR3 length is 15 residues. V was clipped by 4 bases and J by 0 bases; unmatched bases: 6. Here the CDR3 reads CASSQRQGSSYEQYF. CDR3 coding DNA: TGTGCCAGCTCACAGCGACAGGGATCCTCCTACGAGCAGTACTTC.

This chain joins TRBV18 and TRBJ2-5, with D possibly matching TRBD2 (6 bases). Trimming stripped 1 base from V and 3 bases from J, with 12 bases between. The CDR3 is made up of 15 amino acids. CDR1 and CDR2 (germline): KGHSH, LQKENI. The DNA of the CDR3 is TGTGCCAGCTCACCACGGCTAGCGACTAAAGAGACCCAGTACTTC. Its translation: CASSPRLATKETQYF.

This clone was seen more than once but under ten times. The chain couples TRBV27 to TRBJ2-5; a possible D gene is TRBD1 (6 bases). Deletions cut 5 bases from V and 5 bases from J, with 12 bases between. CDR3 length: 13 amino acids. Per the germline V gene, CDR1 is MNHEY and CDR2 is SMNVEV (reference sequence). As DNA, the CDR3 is TGTGCCAGCAGTGTACAGGGTGGGGAGACCCAGTACTTC. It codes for CASSVQGGETQYF.

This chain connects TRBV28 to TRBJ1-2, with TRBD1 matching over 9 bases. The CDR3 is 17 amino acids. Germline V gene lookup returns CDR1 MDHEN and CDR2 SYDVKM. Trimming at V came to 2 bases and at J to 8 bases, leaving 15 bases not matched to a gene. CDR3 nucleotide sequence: TGTGCCAGCAGTTTACGAATACTCCGGGACAGGGCCCGGGGCTACACCTTC. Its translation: CASSLRILRDRARGYTF.

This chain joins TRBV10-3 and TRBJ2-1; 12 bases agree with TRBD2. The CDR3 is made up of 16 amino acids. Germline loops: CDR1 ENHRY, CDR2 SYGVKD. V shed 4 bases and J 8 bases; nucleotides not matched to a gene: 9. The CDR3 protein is CAISGASGRASDEQFF. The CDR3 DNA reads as TGTGCCATCAGTGGCGCTAGCGGGAGGGCCTCGGATGAGCAGTTCTTC.

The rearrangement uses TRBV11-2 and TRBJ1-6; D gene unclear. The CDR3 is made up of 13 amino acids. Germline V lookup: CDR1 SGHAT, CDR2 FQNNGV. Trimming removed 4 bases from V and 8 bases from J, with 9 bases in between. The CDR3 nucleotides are TGTGCCAGCAGCTCGACTTCAGATTCACCCCTCCACTTT. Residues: CASSSTSDSPLHF. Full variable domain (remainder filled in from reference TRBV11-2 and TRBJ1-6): EAGVAQSPRYKIIEKRQSVAFWCNPISGHATLYWYQQILGQGPKLLIQFQNNGVVDDSQLPKDRFSAERLKGVDSTLKIQPAKLEDSAVYLCASSSTSDSPLHFGNGTRLTVT.

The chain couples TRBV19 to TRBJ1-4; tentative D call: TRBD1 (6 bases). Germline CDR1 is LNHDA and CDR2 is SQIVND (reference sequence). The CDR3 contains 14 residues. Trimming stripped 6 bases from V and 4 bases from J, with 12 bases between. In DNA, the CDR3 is TGTGCCAGTAGACCACAGGGAAATAATGAAAAACTGTTTTTT. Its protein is CASRPQGNNEKLFF.

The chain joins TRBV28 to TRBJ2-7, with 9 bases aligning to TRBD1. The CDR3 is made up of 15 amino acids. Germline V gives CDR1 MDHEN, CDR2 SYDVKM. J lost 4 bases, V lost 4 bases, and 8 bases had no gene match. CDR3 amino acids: CASSSYGTGLYEQYF. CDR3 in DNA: TGTGCCAGCAGTTCCTACGGGACAGGGCTGTACGAGCAGTACTTC.

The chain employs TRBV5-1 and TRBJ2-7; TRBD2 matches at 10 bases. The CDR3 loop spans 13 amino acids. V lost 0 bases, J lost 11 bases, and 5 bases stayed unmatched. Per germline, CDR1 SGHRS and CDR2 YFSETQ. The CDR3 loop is CASSLDLAGDEYF. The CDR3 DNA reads TGCGCCAGCAGCTTGGATCTAGCGGGAGACGAGTACTTC. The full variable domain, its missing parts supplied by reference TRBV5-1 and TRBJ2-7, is KAGVTQTPRYLIKTRGQQVTLSCSPISGHRSVSWYQQTPGQGLQFLFEYFSETQRNKGNFPGRFSGRQFSNSRSEMNVSTLELGDSALYLCASSLDLAGDEYFGPGTRLTVT.